The next 28 T cell receptor beta chains were all read from a single sample in a study of blood T cell repertoires in COVID-19. Sequenced by immunoSEQ multiplex PCR; TCRdb stores in-frame clones only, minus some. The table records about 100,000 clones, roughly nine tenths of them present only once. Sequencing used peripheral blood. Source of these receptors: a woman of 80 years or more with acute or convalescent COVID-19.

The chain has TRBV5-1 and TRBJ2-2, with D possibly matching TRBD1 (6 bases). The CDR3 contains 15 residues. Germline-derived CDR1 and CDR2 are SGHRS and YFSETQ. V was clipped by 4 bases and J by 5 bases, with 15 bases between them. The chain's CDR3 is CASSIGTWGTGELFF. CDR3 DNA: TGCGCCAGCAGCATCGGGACATGGGGTACCGGGGAGCTGTTTTTT.

V is TRBV6-1 and J is TRBJ2-2; TRBD1 aligns across 10 bases. Germline V CDR1 and CDR2: MNHNS, SASEGT. The ends lost 0 bases at V and 1 base at J; junction bases unmatched: 5. The CDR3 extends over 18 amino acids. The CDR3 spells CASSEALWDRGNTGELFF. The CDR3 nucleotides read TGTGCCAGCAGTGAAGCGCTTTGGGACAGGGGGAACACCGGGGAGCTGTTTTTT.

The gene calls are TRBV5-4 and TRBJ1-6; no reliable D call. Germline loops: CDR1 SGHNT, CDR2 YYREEE (reference sequence). The CDR3 is made up of 13 amino acids. V was pared by 2 bases and J by 6 bases, with 6 bases between. In DNA, the CDR3 is TGTGCCAGCAGCTTAGGCGGTAATTCACCCCTCCACTTT. This translates into CASSLGGNSPLHF.

This sequence joins TRBV5-5 and TRBJ2-1, with 7 bases fitting TRBD2. The CDR3 consists of 15 residues. Germline CDR1 reads SGHKS; CDR2 reads YYEKEE (reference sequence). Unmatched junction bases numbered 9, after V lost 4 bases and J lost 5 bases. CDR3 protein: CASSQREGLNNEQFF. CDR3 sequence (DNA): TGTGCCAGCAGCCAGAGAGAGGGACTAAACAATGAGCAGTTCTTC.

V usage is TRBV29-1 and J usage is TRBJ2-5; possibly TRBD2 for D (6 bases). Germline CDR1 reads SQVTM; CDR2 reads ANQGSEA. V was pared by 3 bases and J by 0 bases, with 8 bases between. This CDR3 has 13 amino acids. CDR3 sequence reads: CSVERGYQETQYF. DNA of the CDR3: TGCAGCGTTGAGCGGGGTTACCAAGAGACCCAGTACTTC.

This sequence joins TRBV27 and TRBJ2-7; 8 bases are a match to TRBD1. Germline CDR1 MNHEY, CDR2 SMNVEV (reference sequence). This CDR3 region has 14 residues. The ends lost 5 bases at V and 1 base at J; junction bases unmatched: 4. CDR3 bases: TGTGCCAGCAGTCGGACAGGGCTTTCCTACGAGCAGTACTTC. It specifies CASSRTGLSYEQYF.

This chain connects TRBV29-1 to TRBJ1-3; D is unresolved. CDR3 length: 14 amino acids. Looked up from germline, CDR1 is SQVTM and CDR2 is ANQGSEA. V was shortened by 0 bases and J by 0 bases, with 6 bases between the two germline ends. This CDR3 reads CSVEEHLSGNTIYF. The CDR3 DNA is TGCAGCGTTGAAGAACACCTCTCTGGAAACACCATATATTTT.

The gene calls are TRBV5-5 and TRBJ1-6, with a weak D call TRBD1 (5 bases). The CDR3 loop spans 16 amino acids. Per the germline V gene, CDR1 is SGHKS and CDR2 is YYEKEE (reference sequence). The V gene lost 2 bases and the J gene lost 8 bases, with 17 bases spanning the gap. The chain's CDR3 is CASSFGAFPKDSPLHF. In DNA form, the CDR3 reads TGTGCCAGCAGCTTTGGGGCCTTCCCTAAGGATTCACCCCTCCACTTT.

This clone was seen only a few times. This rearrangement joins TRBV2 to TRBJ2-1; possible D gene TRBD1, 6 bases. CDR3 length: 12 amino acids. Germline values: CDR1 SNHLY, CDR2 FYNNEI. With 7 bases removed from V and 7 bases from J, the gap between germline ends came to 11 bases. CDR3 bases: TGTGCCAGCACCCGAAGGGGGAATGAGCAGTTCTTC. Translation gives CASTRRGNEQFF.

This chain links TRBV18 with TRBJ2-7; a weak D match, TRBD1 (6 bases). The CDR3 extends over 14 amino acids. Trimming pared 4 bases from V and 4 bases from J, leaving 14 bases between. Per germline, CDR1 KGHSH and CDR2 LQKENI. The CDR3 region is CASSLLTGLYEQYF. The CDR3 region has the DNA TGTGCCAGCTCACTCCTTACAGGGTTGTACGAGCAGTACTTC.

This chain links TRBV5-1 with TRBJ1-4, with a possible D match to TRBD1 (5 bases). The CDR3 length is 13 residues. V dropped 0 bases and J dropped 7 bases, with 7 bases sitting between them. From germline, CDR1 is SGHRS and CDR2 YFSETQ. The CDR3 nucleotides read TGCGCCAGCAGCTTGGAAAGGGGTGAAAAACTGTTTTTT. Residues: CASSLERGEKLFF.

The genes are TRBV2 and TRBJ2-3, with D hard to call. This CDR3 region has 16 residues. The germline V gene encodes CDR1 SNHLY and CDR2 FYNNEI. V was clipped by 0 bases and J by 2 bases, with 12 bases between them. The CDR3 reads CASSEAVQQDTDTQYF. The DNA of the CDR3 is TGTGCCAGCAGTGAAGCGGTTCAGCAGGACACAGATACGCAGTATTTT.

J is TRBJ2-7 and V is TRBV12-5, with D possibly matching TRBD1 (6 bases). The CDR3 spans 15 residues. Germline V gives CDR1 LGHNT, CDR2 FRNRAP. The V end lost 7 bases, the J end lost 6 bases, and 22 bases lay between the germline ends. CDR3 sequence (DNA): TGTGCTAGTGCTGATCGTGGGGGCAGAATCCTCGAGCAGTACTTC. Translated: CASADRGGRILEQYF.

The CDR3 bases are TGTGCCAGCAGCCCCAGTGGGGGCCTTGGAAAGCCCCAGCATTTT. It encodes CASSPSGGLGKPQHF. V and J are TRBV7-2 and TRBJ1-5; TRBD1 is a possible D gene (6 bases). The V end lost 5 bases, the J end lost 8 bases, and 19 bases lay between the germline ends. The CDR3 extends over 15 amino acids. Germline lookup yields CDR1 SGHTA and CDR2 FQGNSA.

This chain connects TRBV4-1 to TRBJ1-2; TRBD1 matches 8 bases. Trimming took 0 bases from V and 5 from J; bases not matched to a gene: 8. CDR1 MGHRA and CDR2 YSYEKL come from the germline V gene. This CDR3 is 16 amino acids long. The CDR3 region has the DNA TGCGCCAGCAGCCAAGATGGGACAGGACTCGGGTATGGCTACACCTTC. Translated: CASSQDGTGLGYGYTF.

The chain carries TRBV2 and TRBJ1-2; 9 bases agree with TRBD1. The CDR3 spans 13 residues. The germline CDR1 and CDR2 sequences are SNHLY and FYNNEI. With 7 bases clipped from V and 3 bases from J, the junction kept 3 bases outside the gene matches. In DNA, the CDR3 is TGTGCCAGCACAGGGGACAGGGACTATGGCTACACCTTC. Its translation: CASTGDRDYGYTF.

This clone was detected only once. This chain links TRBV11-2 with TRBJ2-7, with 10 bases lining up with TRBD1. V shed 4 bases, J shed 3 bases, and the junction held 9 bases outside the gene matches. This CDR3 is 16 amino acids long. Looked up from germline, CDR1 is SGHAT and CDR2 is FQNNGV. CDR3 coding DNA: TGTGCCAGCAGCTCAAGGCCCTGGACAGGGGGCTACGAGCAGTACTTC. It is translated as CASSSRPWTGGYEQYF. Combining the CDR3 with reference TRBV11-2 and TRBJ2-7 gives the whole variable domain EAGVAQSPRYKIIEKRQSVAFWCNPISGHATLYWYQQILGQGPKLLIQFQNNGVVDDSQLPKDRFSAERLKGVDSTLKIQPAKLEDSAVYLCASSSRPWTGGYEQYFGPGTRLTVT.

The rearrangement links TRBV5-4 to TRBJ1-2; 9 bases line up with TRBD1. Germline V gives CDR1 SGHNT, CDR2 YYREEE (reference sequence). CDR3 length: 14 residues. V lost 5 bases and J lost 4; bases outside the gene matches: 6. CDR3 region: CASSRGQGPYGYTF. The CDR3 DNA reads as TGTGCCAGCAGTAGGGGACAGGGTCCCTATGGCTACACCTTC. The full variable domain, its missing parts supplied by reference TRBV5-4 and TRBJ1-2, is ETGVTQSPTHLIKTRGQQVTLRCSSQSGHNTVSWYQQALGQGPQFIFQYYREEENGRGNFPPRFSGLQFPNYSSELNVNALELDDSALYLCASSRGQGPYGYTFGSGTRLTVV.

This clone was recorded many times. This chain's CDR3 is CAISINQGYEQYF. The DNA of the CDR3 is TGTGCCATCAGTATAAACCAGGGATACGAGCAGTACTTC. This chain connects TRBV10-3 to TRBJ2-7; TRBD1 is a possible D gene (5 bases). V was shortened by 5 bases and J by 4 bases, with 12 bases between the two germline ends. The CDR3 consists of 13 residues. Germline V gene sequence: CDR1 ENHRY, CDR2 SYGVKD.

The chain links TRBV18 to TRBJ1-5, with a weak D call TRBD1 (5 bases). The CDR3 covers 14 residues. Per germline, CDR1 KGHSH and CDR2 LQKENI. Trimming left V 4 bases short and J 3 bases short, with 10 bases between. CDR3 nucleotides: TGTGCCAGCTCACGGGGGGATCTCAATCAGCCCCAGCATTTT. Amino acid sequence: CASSRGDLNQPQHF. Full variable domain (outside the CDR3, taken from reference TRBV18 and TRBJ1-5): NAGVMQNPRHLVRRRGQEARLRCSPMKGHSHVYWYRQLPEEGLKFMVYLQKENIIDESGMPKERFSAEFPKEGPSILRIQQVVRGDSAAYFCASSRGDLNQPQHFGDGTRLSIL.

This clone has a handful of counts. V is TRBV5-6 and J is TRBJ2-5; 8 bases align to TRBD1. V was pared by 0 bases and J by 5 bases, with 12 bases of the junction left unmatched. The CDR3 extends over 17 amino acids. From germline, CDR1 is SGHDT and CDR2 YYEEEE. DNA for the CDR3: TGTGCCAGCAGCTTGGACTTTGGGACAGGCGGCCTGGAGACCCAGTACTTC. Amino acid sequence: CASSLDFGTGGLETQYF. Combining the CDR3 with reference TRBV5-6 and TRBJ2-5 gives the whole variable domain DAGVTQSPTHLIKTRGQQVTLRCSPKSGHDTVSWYQQALGQGPQFIFQYYEEEERQRGNFPDRFSGHQFPNYSSELNVNALLLGDSALYLCASSLDFGTGGLETQYFGPGTRLLVL.

This clone was counted only a few times. The chain is built from TRBV7-9 and TRBJ1-2; a possible D gene is TRBD1 (5 bases). Germline V gene lookup returns CDR1 SEHNR and CDR2 FQNEAQ (reference sequence). The length of the CDR3 is 13 residues. Trimming cost V 5 bases and J 3 bases, with 10 bases left between them. The CDR3 sequence is CASSPPGYYGYTF. The CDR3 DNA follows: TGTGCCAGCAGCCCCCCAGGGTACTATGGCTACACCTTC.

This chain's CDR3 is CASSPPPATGKYEQYF. The CDR3 DNA reads as TGTGCCAGCTCACCACCCCCTGCCACCGGGAAATACGAGCAGTACTTC. The V gene is TRBV18, the J gene TRBJ2-7, with D perhaps TRBD2 (5 bases). Trimming cost V 0 bases and J 4 bases, with 16 bases left between them. There are 16 residues in the CDR3. CDR1 KGHSH and CDR2 LQKENI come from the germline V gene.

This chain joins TRBV5-1 and TRBJ2-3, with 10 positions matching TRBD2. The CDR3 loop spans 12 amino acids. Germline trimming cut 4 bases from V and 14 bases from J; bases unmatched to any gene: 7. CDR1 and CDR2 (germline): SGHRS, YFSETQ. The CDR3 sequence is CASSTSGVVAYF. CDR3 in DNA: TGCGCCAGCAGCACTAGCGGGGTGGTGGCGTATTTT.

The V and J genes are TRBV29-1 and TRBJ2-3, with 7 nucleotides matching TRBD2. J gave up 0 bases and V 1 base, and 7 bases lay outside the gene matches. The germline gives CDR1 SQVTM, CDR2 ANQGSEA. CDR3 length equals 16 residues. The CDR3 DNA is TGCAGCGTTGAAGGTGGGGGGGAAGATAGCACAGATACGCAGTATTTT. It yields the protein CSVEGGGEDSTDTQYF.

This rearrangement joins TRBV2 to TRBJ1-2, with 9 nucleotides matching TRBD1. Germline V gene lookup returns CDR1 SNHLY and CDR2 FYNNEI. This CDR3 has 15 amino acids. With V trimmed by 1 base and J by 6 bases, 6 bases remained unmatched. CDR3 bases: TGTGCCAGCAGTGAAGGGGACAGGGATATCAATGGCTACACCTTC. It codes for CASSEGDRDINGYTF.

The genes are TRBV5-1 and TRBJ2-7; D possibly corresponds to TRBD1 (6 bases). The length of the CDR3 is 14 residues. V lost 4 bases, J lost 4 bases, and 15 bases lay in between. Germline CDR1 and CDR2: SGHRS and YFSETQ. CDR3 DNA: TGCGCCAGCAGCCCCCGGGACAACACATACGAGCAGTACTTC. Protein: CASSPRDNTYEQYF.

J is TRBJ1-2 and V is TRBV5-4, with D perhaps matching TRBD1 (5 bases). This CDR3 has 14 residues. V was shortened by 6 bases and J by 4 bases, with 16 bases between the two germline ends. The germline V gene encodes CDR1 SGHNT and CDR2 YYREEE (reference sequence). The CDR3 protein is CASTEAGRGYGYTF. The DNA of the CDR3 is TGTGCCAGCACCGAGGCGGGAAGGGGCTATGGCTACACCTTC.